Listed below are T cell receptor beta chains from one sample, sequenced in a study of T cell changes during pregnancy in multiple sclerosis. Profiled with immunoSEQ multiplex PCR; TCRdb holds only in-frame clones, not every one. The sample yields more than 70,000 clones, around 90% seen once. Material: peripheral blood, obtained before pregnancy. The source is a female donor with multiple sclerosis, enrolled in a pregnancy study. CDR3s include the opening cysteine and the closing phenylalanine or tryptophan. A D gene is named only where the DNA matches it firmly. Size is stated for part of the rows, as once, few or many counts, or as a class when the clone is expanded.

V: TRBV29-1
J: TRBJ1-3
D: .
size: .
CDR3: CSGRTGIGNTIYF
DNA: TGCAGCGGGCGCACAGGGATTGGAAACACCATATATTTT

V: TRBV27
J: TRBJ1-1
D: TRBD1
size: .
CDR3: CASSPPLRQGSTEAFF
DNA: TGTGCCAGCAGTCCACCTCTTCGACAGGGGAGCACTGAAGCTTTCTTT

V: TRBV7-9
J: TRBJ2-7
D: TRBD2
size: .
CDR3: CASSNSLAATYEQYF
DNA: TGTGCCAGCAGCAATTCACTAGCGGCCACCTACGAGCAGTACTTC

V: TRBV6-5
J: TRBJ1-2
D: .
size: .
CDR3: CASRLRIQGFGYTF
DNA: TGTGCCAGCCGGCTTAGGATTCAGGGTTTTGGCTACACCTTC

V: TRBV5-1
J: TRBJ2-4
D: TRBD2
size: .
CDR3: CASSPTSGLGNIQYF
DNA: TGCGCCAGCAGCCCGACTAGCGGGTTAGGCAACATTCAGTACTTC

V: TRBV29-1
J: TRBJ1-1
D: .
size: .
CDR3: CSVRTVGWGAEAFF
DNA: TGCAGCGTTCGGACAGTGGGGTGGGGAGCTGAAGCTTTCTTT

V: TRBV4-3
J: TRBJ2-7
D: TRBD2
size: .
CDR3: CASSQDGLAGDEQYF
DNA: TGCGCCAGCAGCCAAGACGGGCTAGCGGGGGACGAGCAGTACTTC

V: TRBV28
J: TRBJ1-1
D: .
size: .
CDR3: CASSSGVTEAFF
DNA: TGTGCCAGCAGCTCAGGGGTCACTGAAGCTTTCTTT

V: TRBV5-1
J: TRBJ2-2
D: TRBD2
size: .
CDR3: CASSHGLARIAGELFF
DNA: TGCGCCAGCAGTCACGGACTAGCGCGAATCGCCGGGGAGCTGTTTTTT

V: TRBV28
J: TRBJ2-1
D: TRBD1
size: .
CDR3: CASSSRRQGEGYNEQFF
DNA: TGTGCCAGCAGCTCCCGCCGACAGGGGGAGGGCTACAATGAGCAGTTCTTC

V: TRBV27
J: TRBJ2-7
D: TRBD2
size: .
CDR3: CASSFREAGAYEQYF
DNA: TGTGCCAGCAGTTTCCGGGAGGCGGGAGCCTACGAGCAGTACTTC

V: TRBV6-5
J: TRBJ2-7
D: .
size: once
CDR3: CASSYEAFYYEQYF
DNA: TGTGCCAGCAGTTACGAAGCTTTCTACTACGAGCAGTACTTC

V: TRBV27
J: TRBJ2-4
D: TRBD1
size: .
CDR3: CASAYLGTGENIQYF
DNA: TGTGCCAGCGCCTACCTCGGGACAGGGGAAAACATTCAGTACTTC

V: TRBV7-9
J: TRBJ1-6
D: TRBD1
size: .
CDR3: CASSFTSAGTDYYNSPLHF
DNA: TGTGCCAGCAGCTTCACGTCAGCAGGGACAGACTACTATAATTCACCCCTCCACTTT

V: TRBV5-1
J: TRBJ1-5
D: .
size: .
CDR3: CASSFNGGGDQPQHF
DNA: TGCGCCAGCAGCTTTAATGGGGGGGGAGATCAGCCCCAGCATTTT

V: TRBV5-1
J: TRBJ2-7
D: .
size: .
CDR3: CASSLSVPGDEQYF
DNA: TGCGCCAGCAGCTTGTCGGTCCCGGGGGACGAGCAGTACTTC

V: TRBV18
J: TRBJ2-1
D: TRBD1
size: .
CDR3: CASSPSDRGIINNNEQFF
DNA: TGTGCCAGCTCACCCTCGGACAGGGGAATTATCAACAACAATGAGCAGTTCTTC

V: TRBV10-3
J: TRBJ2-1
D: TRBD2
size: .
CDR3: CASGGVAGSDNEQFF
DNA: TGTGCCTCGGGGGGGGTAGCGGGATCGGACAATGAGCAGTTCTTC

V: TRBV7-8
J: TRBJ2-7
D: .
size: .
CDR3: CASSLAELNYEQYF
DNA: TGTGCCAGCAGCTTAGCGGAACTAAACTACGAGCAGTACTTC

V: TRBV7-9
J: TRBJ1-3
D: .
size: few
CDR3: CASRLGSSSGNTIYF
DNA: TGTGCCAGCAGGCTGGGCTCAAGCTCTGGAAACACCATATATTTT

V: TRBV5-5
J: TRBJ1-5
D: .
size: .
CDR3: CASSFGQPQHF
DNA: TGTGCCAGCAGCTTCGGTCAGCCCCAGCATTTT

V: TRBV5-1
J: TRBJ2-7
D: .
size: .
CDR3: CASSADGEQYF
DNA: TGCGCCAGCAGCGCGGATGGTGAGCAGTACTTC

V: TRBV5-8
J: TRBJ1-2
D: .
size: once
CDR3: CASSLIVRWGYTF
DNA: TGTGCCAGCAGCTTAATCGTGCGTTGGGGCTACACCTTC

V: TRBV28
J: TRBJ2-7
D: .
size: .
CDR3: CASSPGVDYNYEQYF
DNA: TGTGCCAGCAGCCCTGGGGTCGACTACAACTACGAGCAGTACTTC

V: TRBV10-3
J: TRBJ1-1
D: .
size: .
CDR3: CAISEFSQGFTEAFF
DNA: TGTGCCATCAGTGAGTTTTCCCAGGGTTTCACTGAAGCTTTCTTT

V: TRBV15
J: TRBJ1-3
D: .
size: .
CDR3: CATGENPSGNTIYF
DNA: TGTGCCACCGGTGAGAATCCCTCTGGAAACACCATATATTTT

V: TRBV6-5
J: TRBJ2-2
D: TRBD1
size: .
CDR3: CATRTQGANTGELFF
DNA: TGTGCCACCCGAACCCAGGGGGCGAACACCGGGGAGCTGTTTTTT

V: TRBV9
J: TRBJ2-5
D: TRBD2
size: .
CDR3: CASSRGGETQYF
DNA: TGTGCCAGCTCCCGGGGGGGGGAGACCCAGTACTTC

V: TRBV5-4
J: TRBJ1-4
D: .
size: .
CDR3: CASSLGGSTNEKLFF
DNA: TGTGCCAGCAGCTTGGGAGGGAGCACTAATGAAAAACTGTTTTTT

V: TRBV30
J: TRBJ2-5
D: TRBD2
size: .
CDR3: CAWIPQREGETQYF
DNA: TGTGCCTGGATCCCCCAGCGGGAGGGGGAGACCCAGTACTTC

V: TRBV28
J: TRBJ1-2
D: TRBD1
size: .
CDR3: CASSLLPGQGSNYGYTF
DNA: TGTGCCAGCAGCTTACTTCCGGGACAGGGTTCTAACTATGGCTACACCTTC

V: TRBV7-3
J: TRBJ2-1
D: .
size: .
CDR3: CASSFGANNEQFF
DNA: TGTGCCAGCAGCTTTGGAGCGAACAATGAGCAGTTCTTC

V: TRBV2
J: TRBJ1-1
D: .
size: .
CDR3: CASTSALPNTEAFF
DNA: TGTGCCAGCACTTCCGCACTGCCGAACACTGAAGCTTTCTTT

V: TRBV2
J: TRBJ2-1
D: TRBD1
size: .
CDR3: CASSKTTGANEQFF
DNA: TGTGCCAGCAGTAAAACGACAGGGGCCAATGAGCAGTTCTTC

V: TRBV7-8
J: TRBJ1-5
D: .
size: once
CDR3: CASSLVVSQPQHF
DNA: TGTGCCAGCAGCTTAGTGGTTAGTCAACCCCAGCATTTT

V: TRBV29-1
J: TRBJ1-1
D: TRBD1
size: .
CDR3: CSAGTGVTEAFF
DNA: TGCAGCGCAGGGACAGGGGTCACTGAAGCTTTCTTT

V: TRBV29-1
J: TRBJ2-2
D: TRBD1
size: few
CDR3: CSTWTGVGELFF
DNA: TGCAGTACCTGGACAGGGGTCGGGGAGCTGTTTTTT

V: TRBV5-1
J: TRBJ1-1
D: TRBD1
size: .
CDR3: CASSLRTGANTEAFF
DNA: TGCGCCAGCAGCCTCCGGACAGGGGCGAACACTGAAGCTTTCTTT

V: TRBV4-1
J: TRBJ1-2
D: .
size: .
CDR3: CASSQEEQGYYGYTF
DNA: TGCGCCAGCAGCCAAGAAGAACAGGGATATTATGGCTACACCTTC

V: TRBV14
J: TRBJ2-7
D: .
size: .
CDR3: CASSLGYEQYF
DNA: TGTGCCAGCAGCCTCGGCTACGAGCAGTACTTC

V: TRBV14
J: TRBJ2-2
D: .
size: .
CDR3: CASSQDVSDTGELFF
DNA: TGTGCCAGCAGCCAAGATGTCAGCGACACCGGGGAGCTGTTTTTT

V: TRBV29-1
J: TRBJ2-3
D: .
size: .
CDR3: CSFGGGHDTQYF
DNA: TGCAGCTTTGGGGGGGGCCACGATACGCAGTATTTT

V: TRBV2
J: TRBJ2-7
D: .
size: .
CDR3: CASSDPAALSYEQYF
DNA: TGTGCCAGCAGTGACCCCGCTGCGTTAAGCTACGAGCAGTACTTC

V: TRBV2
J: TRBJ1-5
D: .
size: .
CDR3: CASSAGGQGLLQPQHF
DNA: TGTGCCAGCAGTGCGGGGGGGCAGGGGCTTCTTCAGCCCCAGCATTTT

V: TRBV28
J: TRBJ1-2
D: .
size: .
CDR3: CASSVFNGGYTF
DNA: TGTGCCAGCAGTGTCTTCAACGGTGGCTACACCTTC

V: TRBV6-5
J: TRBJ2-3
D: .
size: once
CDR3: CASRRGGWSTDTQYF
DNA: TGTGCCAGCAGAAGAGGAGGGTGGAGCACAGATACGCAGTATTTT

V: TRBV5-4
J: TRBJ2-3
D: .
size: .
CDR3: CASSLPHSRDTQYF
DNA: TGTGCCAGCAGCTTGCCACACTCGAGGGATACGCAGTATTTT

V: TRBV5-8
J: TRBJ1-5
D: TRBD1
size: .
CDR3: CASSPLGQGVVEPQHF
DNA: TGTGCCAGCAGCCCATTGGGACAGGGAGTAGTGGAACCCCAGCATTTT

V: TRBV5-1
J: TRBJ1-2
D: TRBD1
size: .
CDR3: CASSLAGGSGYTF
DNA: TGCGCCAGCAGCTTGGCAGGGGGAAGTGGCTACACCTTC

V: TRBV5-4
J: TRBJ2-5
D: TRBD1
size: once
CDR3: CASSSTGGAETQYF
DNA: TGTGCCAGCAGCTCGACAGGGGGGGCGGAGACCCAGTACTTC

V: TRBV18
J: TRBJ1-2
D: TRBD1
size: once
CDR3: CASSRNPGQGPLTF
DNA: TGTGCCAGCTCACGAAATCCGGGACAGGGTCCGCTCACCTTC